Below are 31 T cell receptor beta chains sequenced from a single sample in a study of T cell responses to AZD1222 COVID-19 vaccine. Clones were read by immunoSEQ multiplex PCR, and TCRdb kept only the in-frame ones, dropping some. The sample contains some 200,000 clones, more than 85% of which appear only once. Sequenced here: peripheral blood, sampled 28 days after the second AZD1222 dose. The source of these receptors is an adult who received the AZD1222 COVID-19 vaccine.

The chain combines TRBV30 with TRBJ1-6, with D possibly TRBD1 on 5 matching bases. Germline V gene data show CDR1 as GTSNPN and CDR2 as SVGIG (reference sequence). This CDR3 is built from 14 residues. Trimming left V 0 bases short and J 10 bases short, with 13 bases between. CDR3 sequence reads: CAWSVQAGSSPLHF. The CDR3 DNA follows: TGTGCCTGGAGTGTACAGGCAGGGAGCTCACCCCTCCACTTT. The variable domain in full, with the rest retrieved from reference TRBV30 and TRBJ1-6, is SQTIHQWPATLVQPVGSPLSLECTVEGTSNPNLYWYRQAAGRGLQLLFYSVGIGQISSEVPQNLSASRPQDRQFILSSKKLLLSDSGFYLCAWSVQAGSSPLHFGNGTRLTVT.

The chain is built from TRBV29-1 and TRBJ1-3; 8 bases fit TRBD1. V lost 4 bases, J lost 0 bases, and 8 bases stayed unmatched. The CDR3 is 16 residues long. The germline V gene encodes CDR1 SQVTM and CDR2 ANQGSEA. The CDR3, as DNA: TGCAGCGTTGTAAACACAGGGGGAGACTCTGGAAACACCATATATTTT. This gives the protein CSVVNTGGDSGNTIYF.

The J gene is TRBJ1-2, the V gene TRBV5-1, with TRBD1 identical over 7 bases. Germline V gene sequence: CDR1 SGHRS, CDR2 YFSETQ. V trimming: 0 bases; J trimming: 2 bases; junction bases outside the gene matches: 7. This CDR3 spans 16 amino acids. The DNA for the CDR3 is TGCGCCAGCAGCTTGGGGCTCGGACAGGCCAACTATGGCTACACCTTC. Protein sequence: CASSLGLGQANYGYTF.

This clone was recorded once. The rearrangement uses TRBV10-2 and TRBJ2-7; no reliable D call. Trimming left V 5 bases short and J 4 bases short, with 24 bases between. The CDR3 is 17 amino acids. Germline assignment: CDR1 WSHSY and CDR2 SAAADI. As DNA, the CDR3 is TGCGCCAGCAGTTACCTCCACTCCGTCCGTGAGGCGTACGAGCAGTACTTC. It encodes CASSYLHSVREAYEQYF.

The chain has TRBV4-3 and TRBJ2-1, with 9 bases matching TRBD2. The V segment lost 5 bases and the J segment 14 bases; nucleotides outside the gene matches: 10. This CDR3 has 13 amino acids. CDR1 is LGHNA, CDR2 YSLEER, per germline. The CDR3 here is CASSNGLAFDKFF. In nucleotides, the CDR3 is TGCGCCAGCAGCAATGGACTAGCGTTCGATAAGTTCTTC.

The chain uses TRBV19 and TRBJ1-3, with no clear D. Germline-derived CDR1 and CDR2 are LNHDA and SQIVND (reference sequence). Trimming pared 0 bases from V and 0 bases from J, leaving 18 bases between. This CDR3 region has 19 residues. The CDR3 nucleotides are TGTGCCAGTAGTATAGATTTGTTCCGGGCCCGAGGCTCTGGAAACACCATATATTTT. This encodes CASSIDLFRARGSGNTIYF.

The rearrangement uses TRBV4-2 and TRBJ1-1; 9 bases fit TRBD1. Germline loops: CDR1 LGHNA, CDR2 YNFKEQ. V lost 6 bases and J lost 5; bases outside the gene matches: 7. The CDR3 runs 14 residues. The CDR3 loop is CASSSDRGGTEAFF. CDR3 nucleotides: TGTGCCAGCAGTTCGGACAGGGGAGGTACTGAAGCTTTCTTT.

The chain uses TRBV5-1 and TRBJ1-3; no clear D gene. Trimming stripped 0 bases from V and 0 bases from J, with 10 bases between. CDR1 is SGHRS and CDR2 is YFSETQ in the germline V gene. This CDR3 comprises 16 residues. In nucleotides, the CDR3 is TGCGCCAGCAGCTTGGAGAGGGCGTACTCTGGAAACACCATATATTTT. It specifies CASSLERAYSGNTIYF.

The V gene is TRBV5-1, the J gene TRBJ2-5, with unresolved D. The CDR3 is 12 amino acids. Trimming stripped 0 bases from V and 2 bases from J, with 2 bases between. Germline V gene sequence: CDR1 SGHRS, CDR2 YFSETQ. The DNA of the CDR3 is TGCGCCAGCAGCTTGGGACAAGAGACCCAGTACTTC. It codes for CASSLGQETQYF.

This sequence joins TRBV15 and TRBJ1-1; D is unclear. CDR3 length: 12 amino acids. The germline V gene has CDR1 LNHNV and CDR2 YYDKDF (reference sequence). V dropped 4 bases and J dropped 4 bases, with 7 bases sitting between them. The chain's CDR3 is CATSKFRTEAFF. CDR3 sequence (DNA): TGTGCCACCAGCAAGTTTCGCACTGAAGCTTTCTTT.

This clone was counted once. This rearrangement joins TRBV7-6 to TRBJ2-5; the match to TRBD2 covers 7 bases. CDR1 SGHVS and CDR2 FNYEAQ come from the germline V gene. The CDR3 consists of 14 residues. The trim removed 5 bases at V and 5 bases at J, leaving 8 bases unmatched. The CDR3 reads CASSLSGMRETQYF. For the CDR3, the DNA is TGTGCCAGCAGCCTGAGCGGGATGAGGGAGACCCAGTACTTC.

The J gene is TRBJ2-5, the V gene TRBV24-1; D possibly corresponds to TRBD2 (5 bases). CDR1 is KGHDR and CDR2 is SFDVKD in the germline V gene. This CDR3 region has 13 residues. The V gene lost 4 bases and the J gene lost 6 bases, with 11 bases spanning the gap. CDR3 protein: CATSEGSIQTQYF. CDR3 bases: TGTGCCACCAGTGAAGGGAGTATACAGACCCAGTACTTC.

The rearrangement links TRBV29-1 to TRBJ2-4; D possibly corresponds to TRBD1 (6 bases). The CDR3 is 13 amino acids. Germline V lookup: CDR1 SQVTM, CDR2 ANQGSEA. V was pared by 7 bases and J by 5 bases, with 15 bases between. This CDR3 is CSAARTVENIQYF. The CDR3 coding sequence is TGCAGCGCCGCTCGGACAGTAGAAAACATTCAGTACTTC.

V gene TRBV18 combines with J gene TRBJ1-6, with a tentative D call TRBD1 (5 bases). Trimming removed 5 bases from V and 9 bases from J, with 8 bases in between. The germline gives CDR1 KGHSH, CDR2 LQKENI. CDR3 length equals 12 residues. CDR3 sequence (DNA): TGTGCCAGCTCATCAGGGCTTTCACCCCTCCACTTT. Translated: CASSSGLSPLHF.

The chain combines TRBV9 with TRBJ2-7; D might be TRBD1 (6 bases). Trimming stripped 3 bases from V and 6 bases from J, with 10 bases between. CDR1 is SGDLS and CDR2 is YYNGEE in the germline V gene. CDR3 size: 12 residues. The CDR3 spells CASSAQGTEQYF. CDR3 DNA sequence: TGTGCCAGCAGCGCCCAGGGGACCGAGCAGTACTTC.

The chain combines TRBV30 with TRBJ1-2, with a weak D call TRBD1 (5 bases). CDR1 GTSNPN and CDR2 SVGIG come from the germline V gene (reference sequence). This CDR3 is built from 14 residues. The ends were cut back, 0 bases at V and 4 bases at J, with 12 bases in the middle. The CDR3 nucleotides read TGTGCCTGGAGTGTAGGTCGGGGCGGCTATGGCTACACCTTC. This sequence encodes CAWSVGRGGYGYTF. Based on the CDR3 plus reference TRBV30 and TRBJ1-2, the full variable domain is SQTIHQWPATLVQPVGSPLSLECTVEGTSNPNLYWYRQAAGRGLQLLFYSVGIGQISSEVPQNLSASRPQDRQFILSSKKLLLSDSGFYLCAWSVGRGGYGYTFGSGTRLTVV.

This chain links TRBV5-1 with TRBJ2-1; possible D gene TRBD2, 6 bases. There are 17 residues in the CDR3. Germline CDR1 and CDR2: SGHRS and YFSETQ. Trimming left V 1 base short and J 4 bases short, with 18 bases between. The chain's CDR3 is CASSLWSASEVYNEQFF. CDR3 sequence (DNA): TGCGCCAGCAGCTTGTGGTCGGCTAGCGAAGTGTACAATGAGCAGTTCTTC.

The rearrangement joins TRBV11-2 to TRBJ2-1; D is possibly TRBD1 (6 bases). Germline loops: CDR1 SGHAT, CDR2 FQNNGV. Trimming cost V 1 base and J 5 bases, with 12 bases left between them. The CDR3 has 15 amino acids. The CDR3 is CASSLVKGDDNEQFF. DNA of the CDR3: TGTGCCAGCAGCTTAGTAAAGGGGGACGACAATGAGCAGTTCTTC.

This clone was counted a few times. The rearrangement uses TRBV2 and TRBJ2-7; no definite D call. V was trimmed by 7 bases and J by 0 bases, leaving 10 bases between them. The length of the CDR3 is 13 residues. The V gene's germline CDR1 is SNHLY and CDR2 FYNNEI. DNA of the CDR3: TGTGCCAGCAAGGGCATTAGCTCCTACGAGCAGTACTTC. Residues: CASKGISSYEQYF.

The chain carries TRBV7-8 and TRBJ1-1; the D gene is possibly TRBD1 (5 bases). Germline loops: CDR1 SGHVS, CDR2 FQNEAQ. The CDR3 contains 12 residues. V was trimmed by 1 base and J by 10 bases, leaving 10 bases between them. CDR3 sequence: CASSLVVGGAFF. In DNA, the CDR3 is TGTGCCAGCAGCTTAGTAGTGGGGGGAGCTTTCTTT.

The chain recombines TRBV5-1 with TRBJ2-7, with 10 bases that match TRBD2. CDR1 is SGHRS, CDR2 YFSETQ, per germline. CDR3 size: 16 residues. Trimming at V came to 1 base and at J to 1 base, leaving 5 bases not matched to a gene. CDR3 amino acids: CASSLSQREGSYEQYF. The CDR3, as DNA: TGCGCCAGCAGCTTGTCCCAGCGGGAGGGTTCCTACGAGCAGTACTTC. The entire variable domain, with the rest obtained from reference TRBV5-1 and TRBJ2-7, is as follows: KAGVTQTPRYLIKTRGQQVTLSCSPISGHRSVSWYQQTPGQGLQFLFEYFSETQRNKGNFPGRFSGRQFSNSRSEMNVSTLELGDSALYLCASSLSQREGSYEQYFGPGTRLTVT.

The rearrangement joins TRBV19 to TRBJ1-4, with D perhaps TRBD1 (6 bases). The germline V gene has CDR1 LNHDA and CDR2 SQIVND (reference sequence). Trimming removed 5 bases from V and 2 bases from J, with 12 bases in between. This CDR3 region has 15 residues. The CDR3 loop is CASSRKQGTNEKLFF. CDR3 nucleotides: TGTGCCAGTAGTCGAAAACAGGGCACTAATGAAAAACTGTTTTTT.

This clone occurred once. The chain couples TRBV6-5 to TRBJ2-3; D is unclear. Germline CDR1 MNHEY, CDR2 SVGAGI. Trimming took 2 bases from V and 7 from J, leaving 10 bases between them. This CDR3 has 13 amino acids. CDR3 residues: CASSYDAGNTQYF. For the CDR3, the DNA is TGTGCCAGCAGTTACGATGCTGGGAATACGCAGTATTTT.

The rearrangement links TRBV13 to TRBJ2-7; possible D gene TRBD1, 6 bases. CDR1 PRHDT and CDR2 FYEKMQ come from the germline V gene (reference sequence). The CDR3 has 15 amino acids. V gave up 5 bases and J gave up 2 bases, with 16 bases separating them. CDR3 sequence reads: CASSPQTGIPYEQYF. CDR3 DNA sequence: TGTGCCAGCAGCCCCCAGACAGGAATCCCCTACGAGCAGTACTTC. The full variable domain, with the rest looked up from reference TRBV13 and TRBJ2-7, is AAGVIQSPRHLIKEKRETATLKCYPIPRHDTVYWYQQGPGQDPQFLISFYEKMQSDKGSIPDRFSAQQFSDYHSELNMSSLELGDSALYFCASSPQTGIPYEQYFGPGTRLTVT.

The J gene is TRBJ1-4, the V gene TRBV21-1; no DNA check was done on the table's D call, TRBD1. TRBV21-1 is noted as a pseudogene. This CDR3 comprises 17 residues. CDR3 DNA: TGTGCCAGCAGCCATCCGACAGGGGGCCCGACTAATGAAAAACTGTTTTTT. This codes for CASSHPTGGPTNEKLFF.

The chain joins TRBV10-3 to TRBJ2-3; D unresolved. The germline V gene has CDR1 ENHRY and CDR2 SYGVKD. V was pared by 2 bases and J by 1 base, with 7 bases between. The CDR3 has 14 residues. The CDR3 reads CAISEGKGTDTQYF. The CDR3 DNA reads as TGTGCCATCAGTGAGGGGAAAGGCACAGATACGCAGTATTTT.

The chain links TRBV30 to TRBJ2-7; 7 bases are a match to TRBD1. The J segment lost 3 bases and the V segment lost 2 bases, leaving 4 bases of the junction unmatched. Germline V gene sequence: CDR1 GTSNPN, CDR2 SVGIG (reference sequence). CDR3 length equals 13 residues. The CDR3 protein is CAWSSGQYYEQYF. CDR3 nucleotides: TGTGCCTGGAGTTCGGGACAGTACTACGAGCAGTACTTC.

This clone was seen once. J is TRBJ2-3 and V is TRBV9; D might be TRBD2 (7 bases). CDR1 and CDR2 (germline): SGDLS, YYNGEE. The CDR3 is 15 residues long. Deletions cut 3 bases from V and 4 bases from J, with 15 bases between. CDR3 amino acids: CASSEGRGTADTQYF. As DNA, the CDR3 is TGTGCCAGCAGCGAGGGGAGGGGGACCGCAGATACGCAGTATTTT. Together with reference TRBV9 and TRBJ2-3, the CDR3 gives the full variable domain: DSGVTQTPKHLITATGQRVTLRCSPRSGDLSVYWYQQSLDQGLQFLIQYYNGEERAKGNILERFSAQQFPDLHSELNLSSLELGDSALYFCASSEGRGTADTQYFGPGTRLTVL.

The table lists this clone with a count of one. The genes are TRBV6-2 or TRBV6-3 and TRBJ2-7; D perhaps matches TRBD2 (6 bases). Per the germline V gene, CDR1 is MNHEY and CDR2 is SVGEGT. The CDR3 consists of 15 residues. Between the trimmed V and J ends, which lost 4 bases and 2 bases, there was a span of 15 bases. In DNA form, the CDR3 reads TGTGCCAGCAGTTTCGCCCCCGGGACTGCCTACGAGCAGTACTTC. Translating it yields CASSFAPGTAYEQYF.

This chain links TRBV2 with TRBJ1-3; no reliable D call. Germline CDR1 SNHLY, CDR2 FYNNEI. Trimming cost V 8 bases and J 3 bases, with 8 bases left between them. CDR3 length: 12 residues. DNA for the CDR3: TGTGCCAGCGAGACGGATGGAAACACCATATATTTT. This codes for CASETDGNTIYF.

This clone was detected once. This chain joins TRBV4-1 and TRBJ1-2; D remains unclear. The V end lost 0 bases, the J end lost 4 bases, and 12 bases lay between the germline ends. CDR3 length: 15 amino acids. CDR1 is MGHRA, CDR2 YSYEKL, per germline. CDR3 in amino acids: CASSQDPGSRYGYTF. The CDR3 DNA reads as TGCGCCAGCAGCCAAGACCCGGGCAGCCGCTATGGCTACACCTTC.